One T cell receptor beta chain is described in this entry. Its target is unknown. This CDR3 region has 13 residues. The germline gives CDR1 SGDLS, CDR2 YYNGEE. The V end was cut by 0 bases, the J end by 3 bases, with 7 bases between. CD45RA-negative memory and CD45RA+ naive subsets were split from the CD4+ cells. This entry belongs to a study of shared clonotypes between healthy human individuals. Per the original methods: Junction-only sequences without quality scores were provided by ImmunoSEQ, so filtering was different. Only in-frame clones appear in the TCRdb table, and some are missing; sequencing was by immunoSEQ multiplex PCR. Clonal size and the V and J genes are those of that table, whereas D and trimming came from the DNA. This table holds about 2 million clones, 90% to 95% found once. Notes on the study in general: In general, naive subsets displayed greater estimated richness than memory subsets did.

The genes are TRBV9 and TRBJ2-7; no clear D gene. Sequencing was done on a sample of naive CD4+ T cells sorted from blood. Subset: CD45RA+ positively selected. The TCR comes from a man aged 18 to 30 in good health. This CDR3 is CASSVEGYYEQYF. CDR3 coding DNA: TGTGCCAGCAGCGTAGAGGGATACTACGAGCAGTACTTC.